The source of this T cell receptor (beta chain) is a study of OX40 agonist ivuxolimab in advanced cancers. Looking at the study overall: At approximately 80% male, the cohort had a mean age of 60 years, ranging from roughly 20 to 90. Overall study results and limits: Nonresponders, in some cases, also had low normalized T-cell clonal expansion. CD4+ and CD8+ T cells in blood underwent clonal expansion by week 6 at 0.1 to 3.0 mg/kg.

Generated by immunoSEQ multiplex PCR, the TCRdb table keeps only in-frame clones and is missing some. Here the sample spans some 44,000 clones, 65% to 85% being singletons. In this sample, this clone turned up a few times. Its antigen remains unknown. The receptor was derived from an adult with an advanced solid tumor such as melanoma, head and neck, liver or kidney cancer. Sequencing was performed on CD4+ or CD8+ T cells sorted from blood, taken in a trial of the OX40 agonist ivuxolimab.

The CDR3 DNA reads TGTGCCTGGAAAGCGGGGGACCTACGCATCTCACGGACTGAAGCTTTCTTT. Amino acid sequence: CAWKAGDLRISRTEAFF. This chain joins TRBV30 and TRBJ1-1; D might be TRBD1 (5 bases). This CDR3 spans 17 amino acids. CDR1 and CDR2 from the germline V gene are GTSNPN and SVGIG (reference sequence). V was pared by 4 bases and J by 5 bases, with 26 bases between.